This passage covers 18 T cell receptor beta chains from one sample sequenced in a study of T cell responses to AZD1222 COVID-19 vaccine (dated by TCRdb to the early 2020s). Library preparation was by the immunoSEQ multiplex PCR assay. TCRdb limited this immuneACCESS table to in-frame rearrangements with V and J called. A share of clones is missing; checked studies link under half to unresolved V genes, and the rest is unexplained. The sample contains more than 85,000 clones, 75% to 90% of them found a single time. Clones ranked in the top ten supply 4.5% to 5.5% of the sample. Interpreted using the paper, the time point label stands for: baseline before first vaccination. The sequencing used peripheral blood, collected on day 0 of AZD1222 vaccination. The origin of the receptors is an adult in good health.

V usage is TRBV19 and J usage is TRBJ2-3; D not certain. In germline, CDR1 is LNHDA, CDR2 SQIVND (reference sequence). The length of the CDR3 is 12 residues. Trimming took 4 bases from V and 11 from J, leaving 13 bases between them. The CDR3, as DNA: TGTGCCAGTAGTACCTCATCGGGTGTGCAGTATTTT. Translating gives CASSTSSGVQYF. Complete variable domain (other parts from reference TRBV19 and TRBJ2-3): DGGITQSPKYLFRKEGQNVTLSCEQNLNHDAMYWYRQDPGQGLRLIYYSQIVNDFQKGDIAEGYSVSREKKESFPLTVTSAQKNPTAFYLCASSTSSGVQYFGPGTRLTVL.

This CDR3 reads CASSLQGASYNEQFF. As DNA, the CDR3 is TGTGCCAGCAGTTTACAGGGGGCGTCCTACAATGAGCAGTTCTTC. The J gene is TRBJ2-1, the V gene TRBV6-5; 9 positions match TRBD1. V shed 4 bases, J shed 1 base, and the junction held 2 bases outside the gene matches. The V gene's germline CDR1 is MNHEY and CDR2 SVGAGI. This CDR3 is 15 amino acids long.

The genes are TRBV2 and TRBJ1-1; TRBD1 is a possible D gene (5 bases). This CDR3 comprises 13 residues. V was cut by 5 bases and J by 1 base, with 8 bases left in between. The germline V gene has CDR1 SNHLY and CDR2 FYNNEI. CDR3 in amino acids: CASSPQGNTEAFF. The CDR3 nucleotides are TGTGCCAGCAGTCCCCAGGGGAACACTGAAGCTTTCTTT.

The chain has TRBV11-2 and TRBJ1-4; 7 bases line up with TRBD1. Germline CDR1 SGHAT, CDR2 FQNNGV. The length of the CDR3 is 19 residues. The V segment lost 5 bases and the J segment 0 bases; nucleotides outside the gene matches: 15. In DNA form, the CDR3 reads TGTGCCAGCAGCGCAGGGGGACTGGAGATAAGGGCAACTAATGAAAAACTGTTTTTT. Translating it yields CASSAGGLEIRATNEKLFF.

The CDR3 reads CASSTPRTGVKDTQYF. The CDR3 DNA reads as TGTGCCAGCAGCACCCCCCGGACAGGGGTCAAAGATACGCAGTATTTT. The chain joins TRBV14 to TRBJ2-3; 9 bases map to TRBD1. The CDR3 length is 16 residues. V gave up 5 bases and J gave up 5 bases; unmatched junction bases: 11. Germline V gene data show CDR1 as SGHDN and CDR2 as FVKESK.

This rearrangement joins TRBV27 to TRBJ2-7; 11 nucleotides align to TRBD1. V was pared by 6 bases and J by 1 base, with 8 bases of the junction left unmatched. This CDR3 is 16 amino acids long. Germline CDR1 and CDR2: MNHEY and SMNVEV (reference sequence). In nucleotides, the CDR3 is TGTGCCAGCAGACCTACCCGGGACAGGGGGTCCTACGAGCAGTACTTC. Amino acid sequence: CASRPTRDRGSYEQYF.

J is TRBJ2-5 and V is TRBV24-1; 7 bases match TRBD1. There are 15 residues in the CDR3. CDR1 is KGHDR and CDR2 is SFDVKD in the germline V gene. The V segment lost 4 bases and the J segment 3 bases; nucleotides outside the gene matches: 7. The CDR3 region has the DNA TGTGCCACCAGTGACCCGGGACAGAGCGAAGAGACCCAGTACTTC. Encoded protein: CATSDPGQSEETQYF.

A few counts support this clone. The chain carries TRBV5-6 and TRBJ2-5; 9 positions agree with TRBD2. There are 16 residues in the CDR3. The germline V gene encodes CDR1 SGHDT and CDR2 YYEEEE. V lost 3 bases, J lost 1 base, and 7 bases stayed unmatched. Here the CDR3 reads CASSSKAGGTQETQYF. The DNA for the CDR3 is TGTGCCAGCAGCTCTAAAGCGGGAGGTACCCAAGAGACCCAGTACTTC.

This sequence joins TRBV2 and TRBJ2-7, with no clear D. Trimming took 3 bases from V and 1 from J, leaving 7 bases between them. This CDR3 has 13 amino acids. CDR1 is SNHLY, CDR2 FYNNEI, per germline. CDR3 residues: CASSDDTSYEQYF. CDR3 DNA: TGTGCCAGCAGTGATGACACGTCCTACGAGCAGTACTTC.

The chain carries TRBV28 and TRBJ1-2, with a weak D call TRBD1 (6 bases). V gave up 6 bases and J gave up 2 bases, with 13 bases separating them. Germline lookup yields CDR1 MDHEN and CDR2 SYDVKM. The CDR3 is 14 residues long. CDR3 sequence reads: CASRGQSLNYGYTF. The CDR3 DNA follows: TGTGCCAGCAGAGGACAGAGCTTAAACTATGGCTACACCTTC.

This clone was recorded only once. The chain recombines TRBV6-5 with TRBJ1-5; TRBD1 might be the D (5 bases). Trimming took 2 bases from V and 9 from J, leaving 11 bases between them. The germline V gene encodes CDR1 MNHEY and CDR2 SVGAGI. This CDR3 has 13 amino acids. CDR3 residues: CASSYGAGSPQHF. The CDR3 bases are TGTGCCAGCAGTTACGGGGCAGGGTCGCCCCAGCATTTT.

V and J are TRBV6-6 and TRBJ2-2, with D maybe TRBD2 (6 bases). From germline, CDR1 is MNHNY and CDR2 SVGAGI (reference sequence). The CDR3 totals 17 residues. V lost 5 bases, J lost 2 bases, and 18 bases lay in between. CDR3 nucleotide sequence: TGTGCCAGCAGTCCCTGGTTCGGGAGTGTAAACACCGGGGAGCTGTTTTTT. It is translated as CASSPWFGSVNTGELFF.

The CDR3 is CAIRGGSNYGYTF. CDR3 in DNA: TGTGCCATCAGGGGCGGCTCTAACTATGGCTACACCTTC. The chain links TRBV10-3 to TRBJ1-2, with D unclear. The V end lost 6 bases, the J end lost 0 bases, and 8 bases lay between the germline ends. The CDR3 length is 13 residues. Germline CDR1 ENHRY, CDR2 SYGVKD.

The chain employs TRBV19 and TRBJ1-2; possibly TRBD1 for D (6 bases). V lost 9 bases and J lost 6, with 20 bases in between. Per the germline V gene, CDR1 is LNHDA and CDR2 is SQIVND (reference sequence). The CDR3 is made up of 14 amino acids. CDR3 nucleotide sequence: TGTGCCAGAAAGCCGTTACAGGGTAGGGATGGCTACACCTTC. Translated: CARKPLQGRDGYTF.

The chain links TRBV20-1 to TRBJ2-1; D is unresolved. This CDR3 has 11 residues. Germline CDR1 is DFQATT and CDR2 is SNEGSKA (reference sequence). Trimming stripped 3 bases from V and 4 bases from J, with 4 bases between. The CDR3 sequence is CSARDYNEQFF. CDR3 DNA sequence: TGCAGTGCTAGGGATTACAATGAGCAGTTCTTC.

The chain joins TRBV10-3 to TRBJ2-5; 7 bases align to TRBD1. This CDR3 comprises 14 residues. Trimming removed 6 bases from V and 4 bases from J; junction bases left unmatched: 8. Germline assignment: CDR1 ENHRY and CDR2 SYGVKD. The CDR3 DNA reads TGTGCCATCAGGGGGGACAGCTCGGGAGAGACCCAGTACTTC. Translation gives CAIRGDSSGETQYF.

The chain's CDR3 is CASSLLRGETQYF. The CDR3 DNA is TGTGCCAGCAGTTTACTCAGGGGTGAGACCCAGTACTTC. This chain uses TRBV12-3 or TRBV12-4 with TRBJ2-5; possibly TRBD1 for D (6 bases). Deletions cut 2 bases from V and 5 bases from J, with 9 bases between. This CDR3 region has 13 residues.

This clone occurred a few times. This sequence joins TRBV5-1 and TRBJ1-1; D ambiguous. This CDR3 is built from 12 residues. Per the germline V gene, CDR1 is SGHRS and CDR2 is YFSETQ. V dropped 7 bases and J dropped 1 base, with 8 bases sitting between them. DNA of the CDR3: TGCGCCAGCTCTGACCCGAACACTGAAGCTTTCTTT. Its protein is CASSDPNTEAFF. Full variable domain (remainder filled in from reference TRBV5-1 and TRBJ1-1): KAGVTQTPRYLIKTRGQQVTLSCSPISGHRSVSWYQQTPGQGLQFLFEYFSETQRNKGNFPGRFSGRQFSNSRSEMNVSTLELGDSALYLCASSDPNTEAFFGQGTRLTVV.